The 4 T cell receptor beta chains presented below share a single source sample, sequenced in a study of shared clonotypes between healthy human individuals. The protocol was immunoSEQ multiplex PCR, while the TCRdb copy is restricted to in-frame clones and leaves out a portion. The table lists about 600,000 clones, about 96% of them singletons. Sequencing was carried out using naive CD4+ T cells sorted from blood. Subset denoted: CD45RA+ positively selected. The receptors here all came from a woman in her 30s in good health.

On this clone itself: One end of the junction varies from germline; a read error may be responsible. V gene TRBV6-1 combines with J gene TRBJ2-7; D could derive from TRBD1 or TRBD2 (6 bases each). Germline V CDR1 and CDR2: MNHNS, SASEGT. The CDR3 length is 13 residues. DNA of the CDR3: TGTGCCAGCTCTGAGCTCGGGGGCTACGGGCAGTACTTC. Its protein product is CASSELGGYGQYF.

Comment on this clone: The same CDR3 arises from other DNA sequences in this sample as well. The chain joins TRBV29-1 to TRBJ2-3; D is perhaps TRBD2 (6 bases). The V end lost 4 bases, the J end lost 2 bases, and 10 bases lay between the germline ends. This CDR3 is built from 13 residues. Germline V lookup: CDR1 SQVTM, CDR2 ANQGSEA. Here the CDR3 DNA reads TGCAGCGTTGGTGGGAGGCTCACAGATACGCAGTATTTT. Protein: CSVGGRLTDTQYF.

The chain employs TRBV7-8 and TRBJ2-7, with 7 positions matching TRBD1. The CDR3 spans 14 residues. CDR1 is SGHVS and CDR2 is FQNEAQ in the germline V gene. Trimming removed 6 bases from V and 3 bases from J; junction bases left unmatched: 8. In DNA form, the CDR3 reads TGTGCCAGCAGTCCAACGGGACAGTTCTACGAGCAGTACTTC. Translation: CASSPTGQFYEQYF.

The chain links TRBV7-2 to TRBJ1-3, with D possibly matching TRBD1 (6 bases). Germline V CDR1 and CDR2: SGHTA, FQGNSA. The germline V and J ends were trimmed by 0 bases and 2 bases, with 11 bases remaining between them. The CDR3 extends over 16 amino acids. As DNA, the CDR3 is TGTGCCAGCAGCTTAGCGTGGGGGGCGGCTGGAAACACCATATATTTT. Translated, it gives CASSLAWGAAGNTIYF.